The clone carrying this T cell receptor beta chain appeared a few times. Antigen: not known. This record belongs to a study of beta chain features in type 1 diabetes. Whole-study results and caveats: The study notes PCR might favor shorter templates equally in patients and controls. Type 1 diabetes patients showed a moderate but significant shortening of TCRB CDR3s in all four CD4+ subsets.

The junction had 6 bases not matched to a gene; V was cut back by 2 bases and J by 4 bases. This CDR3 spans 15 amino acids. Looked up from germline, CDR1 is GTSNPN and CDR2 is SVGIG (reference sequence). Expressed TCRB transcripts were sequenced because the isolated RNA had all been reverse transcribed beforehand. Measured with immunoSEQ multiplex PCR; TCRdb has only the in-frame clones, and not every one. The profile covers 550,000 to 850,000 clones, with 13% appearing a single time and 0.022% taken by the ten largest. The V call is TRBV30, the J call TRBJ2-2; 8 bases are shared with TRBD2. This sequence originates from a man aged 18 to 30 with type 1 diabetes. Sequenced material: naive CD4+ T cells from blood. CDR3: CAWSQFGGATGELFF. The DNA for the CDR3 is TGTGCCTGGAGTCAATTCGGGGGGGCCACCGGGGAGCTGTTTTTT.